The TCR beta chain under discussion was sequenced for a study of T-cell memory formation after mild COVID-19. J gave up 0 bases and V 4 bases, and 6 bases lay outside the gene matches. Looked up from germline, CDR1 is SGDLS and CDR2 is YYNGEE. The CDR3 length is 15 residues. TCRdb re-called the 5' RACE reads with MiXCR, one entry per CDR3 protein. Among approximately 290,000 distinct CDR3 sequences listed, 15% to 20% were seen once. Study-wide results and limits: A second wave expanding day 15 to 37 was CD4+-biased; contracting clones were balanced. Pre-infection memory contained some responding clones, which suggested that cross-reactive memory had joined. Contracting CD8+ clones were enriched in EMRA, CD4+ mainly in CM and EM.

Concerning this clonotype: Its antigen remains unidentified.

The rearrangement links TRBV9 to TRBJ1-1; 7 positions match TRBD1. Sequencing was performed on PBMCs or a T cell subset sorted from them (not recorded which). The source is a man younger than 30 who had mild COVID-19 (a few samples of this study predate the infection). Cell type and time point are not known. CDR3 sequence (DNA): TGTGCCAGCAGCTCCTCAGGGGGAATGAACACTGAAGCTTTCTTT. It codes for CASSSSGGMNTEAFF.